Below, 19 T cell receptor beta chains from the same sample are listed, as sequenced in a study of blood T cell repertoires in COVID-19. TCRdb's copy holds only in-frame clones and misses some; the assay was immunoSEQ multiplex PCR. This sample has over 85,000 clones, with approximately 90% found just once. Material: peripheral blood. The source is a human donor in a cohort sampled during active COVID-19.

The rearrangement links TRBV19 to TRBJ1-1, with no clear D. This CDR3 has 13 residues. The germline CDR1 and CDR2 sequences are LNHDA and SQIVND (reference sequence). V was shortened by 5 bases and J by 2 bases, with 9 bases between the two germline ends. The CDR3 here is CASSRETNTEAFF. DNA of the CDR3: TGTGCCAGTAGTCGTGAGACTAACACTGAAGCTTTCTTT.

This clone was picked up a small number of times. J is TRBJ2-6 and V is TRBV4-1, with TRBD2 matching 11 bases. This CDR3 is 20 amino acids long. Losses at the gene ends were 2 bases for V and 1 base for J; bases not matched to a gene: 10. The germline CDR1 and CDR2 sequences are MGHRA and YSYEKL. CDR3 sequence: CASSQSGTSGTISGANVLTF. CDR3 in DNA: TGCGCCAGCAGCCAATCCGGGACTAGCGGTACTATATCTGGGGCCAACGTCCTGACTTTC.

CDR3 amino acids: CASRQGTGPAFF. The CDR3 DNA reads TGTGCCAGCAGACAAGGGACAGGTCCAGCTTTCTTT. This chain links TRBV6-5 with TRBJ1-1, with 8 bases identical to TRBD1. The CDR3 totals 12 residues. With 6 bases clipped from V and 10 bases from J, the junction kept 7 bases outside the gene matches. CDR1 MNHEY and CDR2 SVGAGI come from the germline V gene.

This clone was counted only a few times. The genes are TRBV5-4 and TRBJ1-1; D remains ambiguous. Germline loops: CDR1 SGHNT, CDR2 YYREEE (reference sequence). CDR3 length: 13 amino acids. The V end was cut by 6 bases, the J end by 8 bases, with 17 bases between. This CDR3 is CASTYEGEAEAFF. In DNA, the CDR3 is TGTGCCAGCACCTATGAGGGAGAGGCCGAAGCTTTCTTT. The entire variable domain, with the rest obtained from reference TRBV5-4 and TRBJ1-1, is as follows: ETGVTQSPTHLIKTRGQQVTLRCSSQSGHNTVSWYQQALGQGPQFIFQYYREEENGRGNFPPRFSGLQFPNYSSELNVNALELDDSALYLCASTYEGEAEAFFGQGTRLTVV.

J is TRBJ2-1 and V is TRBV27, with D possibly TRBD1 on 8 matching bases. In germline, CDR1 is MNHEY, CDR2 SMNVEV (reference sequence). This CDR3 is built from 19 residues. Trimming cost V 1 base and J 2 bases, with 21 bases left between them. The CDR3 DNA sequence: TGTGCCAGCAGTTTATTGGGGACAGGACACGGGACTACCTACAATGAGCAGTTCTTC. Translated: CASSLLGTGHGTTYNEQFF.

V and J are TRBV5-5 and TRBJ2-3, with TRBD2 matching 8 bases. The CDR3 sequence is 16 residues long. The ends lost 1 base at V and 6 bases at J; junction bases unmatched: 10. CDR1 is SGHKS and CDR2 is YYEKEE in the germline V gene (reference sequence). The CDR3 loop reads CASSLSGGEASDTQYF. The CDR3 region has the DNA TGTGCCAGCAGCTTGTCCGGGGGGGAGGCGTCCGATACGCAGTATTTT.

Written as DNA, the CDR3 is TGTGCCAGCAGCTTGCTTTCCGGTAGTGGCTACACCTTC. Its translation is CASSLLSGSGYTF. The chain has TRBV7-9 and TRBJ1-2; D unclear. The ends were cut back, 3 bases at V and 7 bases at J, with 12 bases in the middle. The CDR3 contains 13 residues. Germline values: CDR1 SEHNR, CDR2 FQNEAQ (reference sequence).

The J gene is TRBJ2-1, the V gene TRBV6-6; D remains unclear. V shed 0 bases and J shed 7 bases, with 7 bases lying between them. The CDR3 has 13 residues. Germline V gene lookup returns CDR1 MNHNY and CDR2 SVGAGI (reference sequence). The CDR3 DNA sequence: TGTGCCAGCAGTTACTCTCAAGAGAATGAGCAGTTCTTC. It encodes CASSYSQENEQFF.

This chain joins TRBV5-6 and TRBJ1-6; possibly TRBD1 for D (5 bases). The germline V gene encodes CDR1 SGHDT and CDR2 YYEEEE. V lost 0 bases, J lost 7 bases, and 11 bases lay in between. There are 15 residues in the CDR3. The CDR3 coding sequence is TGTGCCAGCAGCTTGGATCCAGGGCTAAATTCACCCCTCCACTTT. As protein: CASSLDPGLNSPLHF.

The gene calls are TRBV6-2 or TRBV6-3 and TRBJ2-7; 10 nucleotides line up with TRBD2. The junction had 9 bases not matched to a gene; V was cut back by 2 bases and J by 2 bases. Germline V gene sequence: CDR1 MNHEY, CDR2 SVGEGT. This CDR3 comprises 17 residues. The CDR3 region is CASSYKLAGQTTYEQYF. For the CDR3, the DNA is TGTGCCAGCAGTTACAAACTAGCGGGACAAACAACCTACGAGCAGTACTTC.

The genes are TRBV6-1 and TRBJ2-3; 7 bases align to TRBD1. Per the germline V gene, CDR1 is MNHNS and CDR2 is SASEGT. Unmatched junction bases numbered 6, after V lost 1 base and J lost 2 bases. The CDR3 has 16 residues. The CDR3 DNA reads as TGTGCCAGCAGTGAAGGGAGGACAGGCAACACAGATACGCAGTATTTT. The encoded protein is CASSEGRTGNTDTQYF.

In this sample, this clone turned up a few times. The chain employs TRBV19 and TRBJ1-2, with D tentatively TRBD1 (5 bases). From germline, CDR1 is LNHDA and CDR2 SQIVND (reference sequence). This CDR3 region has 17 residues. V was pared by 3 bases and J by 4 bases, with 21 bases between. CDR3 coding DNA: TGTGCCAGTAGTATCGCCACTGAGGAGGGGAGGGTCTATGGCTACACCTTC. Protein: CASSIATEEGRVYGYTF.

The table lists this clone with a few counts. This CDR3 is CASSQDLRVRNQPQHF. The CDR3 DNA reads TGCGCCAGCAGCCAAGATTTGAGGGTTAGGAATCAGCCCCAGCATTTT. This chain links TRBV4-1 with TRBJ1-5; D is unresolved. CDR1 is MGHRA and CDR2 is YSYEKL in the germline V gene. Trimming stripped 0 bases from V and 4 bases from J, with 13 bases between. This CDR3 is built from 16 residues.

The V gene is TRBV9, the J gene TRBJ2-7; TRBD1 might be the D (5 bases). The germline CDR1 and CDR2 sequences are SGDLS and YYNGEE. V was cut by 7 bases and J by 6 bases, with 23 bases left in between. This CDR3 region has 15 residues. The CDR3 protein is CASAQRQLSHGEQYF. Here the CDR3 DNA reads TGTGCCAGCGCCCAACGACAGTTGTCCCATGGCGAGCAGTACTTC.

This clone was counted once. The chain links TRBV5-4 to TRBJ2-6, with D possibly matching TRBD2 (6 bases). In germline, CDR1 is SGHNT, CDR2 YYREEE (reference sequence). CDR3 length: 18 amino acids. V was trimmed by 0 bases and J by 0 bases, leaving 13 bases between them. CDR3 sequence (DNA): TGTGCCAGCAGCTTGGGGGCATTCGGGAGCTCTGGGGCCAACGTCCTGACTTTC. Translating it yields CASSLGAFGSSGANVLTF.

The chain has TRBV25-1 and TRBJ2-2; a weak D match, TRBD1 (6 bases). The CDR3 has 13 amino acids. Germline CDR1 and CDR2: MGHDK and SYGVNS. V gave up 6 bases and J gave up 6 bases, with 11 bases separating them. The CDR3 spells CASRVGGSGELFF. CDR3 DNA sequence: TGTGCCAGCAGAGTAGGGGGTTCCGGGGAGCTGTTTTTT.

The V and J genes are TRBV3-1 (or the pseudogene TRBV3-2) and TRBJ2-3; 15 bases fit TRBD2. The V gene end was trimmed by 7 bases and the J gene end by 3 bases; junction bases not matched to a gene: 5. Germline V gene sequence: CDR1 LGHDT, CDR2 YNNKEL (reference sequence). This CDR3 spans 16 amino acids. This CDR3 is CASTLGTSGRTDTQYF. CDR3 nucleotide sequence: TGTGCCAGCACCCTCGGGACTAGCGGGAGGACAGATACGCAGTATTTT.

This chain connects TRBV7-2 to TRBJ1-6, with D unresolved. The CDR3 consists of 15 residues. Germline V gene sequence: CDR1 SGHTA, CDR2 FQGNSA. V lost 3 bases and J lost 0, with 6 bases in between. CDR3 protein: CASSLSNSYNSPLHF. The CDR3 bases are TGTGCCAGCAGCTTGTCCAACTCCTATAATTCACCCCTCCACTTT.

The rearrangement links TRBV28 to TRBJ2-7, with 9 bases aligning to TRBD1. Germline loops: CDR1 MDHEN, CDR2 SYDVKM. V lost 6 bases, J lost 2 bases, and 8 bases stayed unmatched. The CDR3 length is 15 residues. The CDR3 is CASRLPGTGTYEQYF. The CDR3 DNA follows: TGTGCCAGCAGACTTCCCGGGACAGGGACCTACGAGCAGTACTTC.